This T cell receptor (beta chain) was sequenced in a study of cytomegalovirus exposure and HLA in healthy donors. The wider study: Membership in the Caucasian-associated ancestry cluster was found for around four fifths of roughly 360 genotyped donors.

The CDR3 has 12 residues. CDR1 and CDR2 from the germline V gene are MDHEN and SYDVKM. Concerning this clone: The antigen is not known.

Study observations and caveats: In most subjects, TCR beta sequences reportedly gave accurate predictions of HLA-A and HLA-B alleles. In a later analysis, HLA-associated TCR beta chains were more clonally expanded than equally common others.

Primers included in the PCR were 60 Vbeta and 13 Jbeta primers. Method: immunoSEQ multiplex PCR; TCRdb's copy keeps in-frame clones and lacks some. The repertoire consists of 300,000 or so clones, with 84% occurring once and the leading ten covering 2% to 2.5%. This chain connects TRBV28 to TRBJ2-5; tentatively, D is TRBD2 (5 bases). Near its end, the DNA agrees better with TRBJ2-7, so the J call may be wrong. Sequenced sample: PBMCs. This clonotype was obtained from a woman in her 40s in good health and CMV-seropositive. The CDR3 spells CASRTGVHEQYF. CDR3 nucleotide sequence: TGTGCCAGCAGGACCGGGGTCCACGAGCAGTACTTC.